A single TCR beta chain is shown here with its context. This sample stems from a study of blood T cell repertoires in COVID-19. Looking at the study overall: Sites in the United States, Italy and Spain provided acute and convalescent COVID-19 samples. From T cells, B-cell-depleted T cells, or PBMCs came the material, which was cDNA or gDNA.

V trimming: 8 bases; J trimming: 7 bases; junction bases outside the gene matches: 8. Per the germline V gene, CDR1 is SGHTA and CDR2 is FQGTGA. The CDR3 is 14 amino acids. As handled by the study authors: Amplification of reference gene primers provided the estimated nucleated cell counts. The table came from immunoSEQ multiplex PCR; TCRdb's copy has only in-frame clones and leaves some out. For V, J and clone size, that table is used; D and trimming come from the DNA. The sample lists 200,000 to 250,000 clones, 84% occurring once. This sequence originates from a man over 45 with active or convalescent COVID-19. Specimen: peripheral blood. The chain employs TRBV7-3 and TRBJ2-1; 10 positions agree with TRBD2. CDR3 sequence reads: CASSSSGGVNEQFF. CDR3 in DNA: TGTGCCAGCTCCTCTAGCGGGGGAGTTAATGAGCAGTTCTTC.